These T cell receptor beta chains were read from a single sample in a study of OX40 agonist ivuxolimab in advanced cancers. Some clones are missing from TCRdb's copy, which holds only in-frame ones; the method was immunoSEQ multiplex PCR. The profile shows approximately 100,000 clones, 75% to 95% of them singletons. Sequencing was performed on CD4+ or CD8+ T cells sorted from blood, taken in a trial of the OX40 agonist ivuxolimab. The receptors originated from an adult with an advanced solid tumor such as melanoma, head and neck, liver or kidney cancer. CDR3s include the opening cysteine and the closing phenylalanine or tryptophan. A D gene is named only where the DNA matches it firmly. Size is stated for part of the rows, as once, few or many counts, or as a class when the clone is expanded.

TRBJ2-2,NA,NA,TRBV28,TGTGCCAGCTTCCCAGGGGACCGAACCGGGGAGCTGTTTTTT,CASFPGDRTGELFF
TRBJ2-3,TRBD1,NA,TRBV19,TGTGCCAGTAGTATCGGGACAGGGTCAGATACGCAGTATTTT,CASSIGTGSDTQYF
TRBJ2-3,TRBD2,NA,TRBV4-1,TGCGCCAGCAGCCCCTATAATCGGGGGGGCAGCACAGATACGCAGTATTTT,CASSPYNRGGSTDTQYF
TRBJ2-3,TRBD2,NA,TRBV28,TGTGCCAGCAGTTCCCCCCACCTAGCGGGGGTTAGCACAGATACGCAGTATTTT,CASSSPHLAGVSTDTQYF
TRBJ1-6,NA,NA,TRBV30,TGTGCCTGGAGTGCCGGCTCACCCCTCCACTTT,CAWSAGSPLHF
TRBJ2-3,TRBD2,NA,TRBV2,TGTGCCAGCACGGACACTACTAGCGCAGATACGCAGTATTTT,CASTDTTSADTQYF
TRBJ2-7,TRBD1,NA,TRBV10-1,TGCGCCAGCAGTTCGGGACAGGGTTACGAGCAGTACTTC,CASSSGQGYEQYF
TRBJ1-1,TRBD1,once,TRBV18,TGTGCCAGCTCACCACTTCGACAGGGGGGCACTGAAGCTTTCTTT,CASSPLRQGGTEAFF
TRBJ1-2,NA,NA,TRBV6-6,TGTGCCAGCAGTTACTTCCCAGAGGGCTACACCTTC,CASSYFPEGYTF
TRBJ2-7,NA,NA,TRBV20-1,TGCAGTGCTAGAGAATGGAGAGAGCAGTACTTC,CSAREWREQYF
TRBJ1-6,TRBD1,once,TRBV7-2,TGTGCCAGCAGCTTAGGGGACAGGGGTTTCTATAATTCACCCCTCCACTTT,CASSLGDRGFYNSPLHF
TRBJ2-2,NA,few,TRBV6-5,TGTGCCAGCAGTTACAGAGGAAACACCGGGGAGCTGTTTTTT,CASSYRGNTGELFF
TRBJ2-2,TRBD1,NA,TRBV4-3,TGCGCCAGCAGCCAAGATCGGGGGACAGGGGTCACCGGGGAGCTGTTTTTT,CASSQDRGTGVTGELFF
TRBJ2-1,TRBD1,NA,TRBV5-1,TGCGCCAGCAGCTTGGAACCGGGACAGGGGTACAATGAGCAGTTCTTC,CASSLEPGQGYNEQFF
TRBJ2-2,NA,NA,TRBV28,TGTGCCAGCAGTCCCGAGAACACCGGGGAGCTGTTTTTT,CASSPENTGELFF
TRBJ1-2,NA,NA,TRBV19,TGTGCCAGTAGTCCCCCCGGTGGTTATGGCTACACCTTC,CASSPPGGYGYTF
TRBJ2-1,NA,NA,TRBV15,TGTGCCACCAGCCGGCAGGGGCCCTACAATGAGCAGTTCTTC,CATSRQGPYNEQFF
TRBJ1-2,NA,NA,TRBV7-2,TGTGCCAGCAGCTTTGACAGAGCTAACTATGGCTACACCTTC,CASSFDRANYGYTF
TRBJ2-2,NA,once,TRBV25-1,TGTGCCAGCAGGGGCGAGATTGTTAACACCGGGGAGCTGTTTTTT,CASRGEIVNTGELFF
TRBJ2-5,NA,NA,TRBV9,TGTGCCAGCAGCGTAGCTGTCACAAGCCAAGAGACCCAGTACTTC,CASSVAVTSQETQYF
TRBJ2-3,TRBD2,NA,TRBV5-4,TGTGCCAGCAGCTTGAGGGGAACCGGGGGGACTAGCACAGATACGCAGTATTTT,CASSLRGTGGTSTDTQYF
TRBJ1-6,NA,NA,TRBV7-9,TGTGCCAGCAGCTTAGGATTAACGGATTCACCCCTCCACTTT,CASSLGLTDSPLHF
TRBJ2-3,NA,NA,TRBV7-2,TGTGCCAGCAGCTCACAGCGGGATACGCAGTATTTT,CASSSQRDTQYF
TRBJ2-5,NA,once,TRBV6-5,TGTGCCAGCAGTTACTCGGTAGGGGAACAAGAGACCCAGTACTTC,CASSYSVGEQETQYF
TRBJ1-5,TRBD1,NA,TRBV30,TGTGCCTGGGTAAGCACAGGGGGCAATCAGCCCCAGCATTTT,CAWVSTGGNQPQHF
TRBJ2-6,TRBD1,NA,TRBV27,TGTGCCAGCAGCCCGGACAGGGCCCTGCCTGGGGCCAACGTCCTGACTTTC,CASSPDRALPGANVLTF
TRBJ1-5,NA,NA,TRBV28,TGTGCCAGCAGTTTTCCCGGCCCGTACAATCAGCCCCAGCATTTT,CASSFPGPYNQPQHF
TRBJ1-5,TRBD1,once,TRBV7-9,TGTGCCAGCACCACGGGACAGCCCATTCAGCCCCAGCATTTT,CASTTGQPIQPQHF
TRBJ2-5,TRBD2,NA,TRBV5-4,TGTGCCAGCAGCAAGGGACTAGCGGGGGGGAACACCCAGTACTTC,CASSKGLAGGNTQYF
TRBJ1-3,NA,few,TRBV30,TGTGCCTGGAGTCTTGGAAACACCATATATTTT,CAWSLGNTIYF
TRBJ1-2,NA,NA,TRBV5-5,TGTGCCAGCAGCCTCGAGCCAGCTAACTATGGCTACACCTTC,CASSLEPANYGYTF
TRBJ2-5,NA,NA,TRBV2,TGTGCCAGCAGTGAAGGGGGCCTCACCCAAGAGACCCAGTACTTC,CASSEGGLTQETQYF
TRBJ2-2,NA,NA,TRBV18,TGTGCCAGCTCCCCCACCCCGGACACCGGGGAGCTGTTTTTT,CASSPTPDTGELFF
TRBJ2-3,TRBD2,NA,TRBV18,TGTGCCAGCTCCCCCGCGGACTGGGCGGGGGGGCCAGATACGCAGTATTTT,CASSPADWAGGPDTQYF
TRBJ2-2,NA,NA,TRBV4-3,TGCGCCAGCAGCCAAGAGGGCGGGCAGAACACCGGGGAGCTGTTTTTT,CASSQEGGQNTGELFF
TRBJ2-5,NA,NA,TRBV2,TGTGCCAGCAGCGACCCCTCGAAAGAGACCCAGTACTTC,CASSDPSKETQYF
TRBJ2-2,NA,NA,TRBV19,TGTGCCAGTAGTATAGACAGGGCGGACACCGGGGAGCTGTTTTTT,CASSIDRADTGELFF
TRBJ2-5,TRBD2,NA,TRBV7-2,TGTGCCAGCAGCTTAGGGACTAGCGGGGGGGCACAGACCCAGTACTTC,CASSLGTSGGAQTQYF
TRBJ2-6,NA,NA,TRBV5-1,TGCGCCAGCAGCTTGGAAGGACACTCCTCTGGGGCCAACGTCCTGACTTTC,CASSLEGHSSGANVLTF
TRBJ1-6,NA,NA,TRBV5-6,TGTGCCAGCAGCTTGCGGGACTCACCCCTCCACTTT,CASSLRDSPLHF
TRBJ2-1,NA,NA,TRBV7-9,TGTGCCAGCAGCTTAAGGTGGAATGAGCAGTTCTTC,CASSLRWNEQFF
TRBJ2-1,TRBD2,once,TRBV11-2,TGTGCCAGCAGGAATAGCGGGGGGGCCAATGAGCAGTTCTTC,CASRNSGGANEQFF
TRBJ2-3,NA,NA,TRBV4-3,TGCGCCAGCAGCCAAGATCAAAGCCGCAATACGCAGTATTTT,CASSQDQSRNTQYF
TRBJ2-6,NA,NA,TRBV9,TGTGCCAGCAGCGTAGAAGGCTCTGGGGCCAACGTCCTGACTTTC,CASSVEGSGANVLTF
TRBJ2-7,TRBD1,NA,TRBV6-5,TGTGCTACCTTAGAGGGACAGGGGGGGAGCTACGAGCAGTACTTC,CATLEGQGGSYEQYF
TRBJ2-7,TRBD1,NA,TRBV11-2,TGTGCCAGCAGCTTAGATGGGGGACAGGGGGTCTACGAGCAGTACTTC,CASSLDGGQGVYEQYF
TRBJ1-2,TRBD1,NA,TRBV6-6,TGTGCCAGCAGTCCAGCCGGGACAGGGGGCCGTGGCTACACCTTC,CASSPAGTGGRGYTF
TRBJ1-1,NA,NA,TRBV7-2,TGTGCCAGCAGCTTAGAGGCAGGTGAAGCTTTCTTT,CASSLEAGEAFF
TRBJ2-3,NA,NA,TRBV4-3,TGCGCCAGCAGCAACCTAGCGTGGACAGATACGCAGTATTTT,CASSNLAWTDTQYF
TRBJ1-1,TRBD1,NA,TRBV30,TGTGCCTGGAGTGTACCTTTAGGGACAGGGAGAGGGACTGAAGCTTTCTTT,CAWSVPLGTGRGTEAFF
TRBJ1-1,NA,NA,TRBV6-1,TGTGCCAGCAGACTCCTCTTGAGTGGGACTGAAGCTTTCTTT,CASRLLLSGTEAFF
TRBJ2-3,NA,NA,TRBV7-2,TGTGCCAGCAGCTTAGGGGGGCAAACAGATACGCAGTATTTT,CASSLGGQTDTQYF
TRBJ1-5,NA,NA,TRBV7-2,TGTGCCAGCAGCTTTTCGGGGACCCAGCCCCAGCATTTT,CASSFSGTQPQHF
TRBJ2-3,TRBD2,NA,TRBV27,TGTGCCAGCAGTCTTCTAGCGGGGGAGCGCACAGATACGCAGTATTTT,CASSLLAGERTDTQYF
TRBJ1-6,NA,NA,TRBV27,TGTGCCAGCCAGGCCGGGCTGGGCTCACCCCTCCACTTT,CASQAGLGSPLHF
TRBJ2-7,NA,NA,TRBV7-9,TGTGCCAGCAGCTCCTTGAACAGGGGGGGCGAGCAGTACTTC,CASSSLNRGGEQYF
TRBJ1-5,TRBD1,NA,TRBV10-2,TGCGCCAGCAGTGGGACAGGGGGCGGTCAGCCCCAGCATTTT,CASSGTGGGQPQHF